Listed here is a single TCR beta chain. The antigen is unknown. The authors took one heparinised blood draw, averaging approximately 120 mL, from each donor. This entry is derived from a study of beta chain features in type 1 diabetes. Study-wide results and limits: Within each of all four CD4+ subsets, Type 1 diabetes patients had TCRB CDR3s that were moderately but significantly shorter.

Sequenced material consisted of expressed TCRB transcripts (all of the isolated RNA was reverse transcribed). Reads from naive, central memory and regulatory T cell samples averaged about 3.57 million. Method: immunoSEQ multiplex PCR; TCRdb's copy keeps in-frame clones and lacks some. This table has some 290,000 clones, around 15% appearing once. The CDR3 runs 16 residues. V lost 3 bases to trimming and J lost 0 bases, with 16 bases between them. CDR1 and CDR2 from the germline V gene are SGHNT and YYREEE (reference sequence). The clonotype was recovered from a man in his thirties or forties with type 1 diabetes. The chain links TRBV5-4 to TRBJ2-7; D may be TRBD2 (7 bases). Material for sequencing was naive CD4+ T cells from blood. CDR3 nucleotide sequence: TGTGCCAGCAGCTGGTCCCCTGGGGGGGCCTCCTACGAGCAGTACTTC. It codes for CASSWSPGGASYEQYF.